This T cell receptor beta chain was documented in a study of T cell responses to AZD1222 COVID-19 vaccine. The CDR3 length is 15 residues. CDR1 is MNHNS and CDR2 is SASEGT in the germline V gene. Trimming at V came to 2 bases and at J to 6 bases, leaving 6 bases not matched to a gene. Method: immunoSEQ multiplex PCR; TCRdb's copy keeps in-frame clones and lacks some. The table lists around 58,000 clones, 70% to 90% of them singletons. The chain links TRBV6-1 to TRBJ1-5; 8 bases fit TRBD1. The sequencing here drew on peripheral blood, taken 28 days after the second AZD1222 dose. The receptor's source is an adult who received the AZD1222 COVID-19 vaccine. CDR3 DNA sequence: TGTGCCAGCAGTGAAAGTCAGGGGGCAGGTCAGCCCCAGCATTTT. It yields the protein CASSESQGAGQPQHF.